This TCR beta chain appears in the sequencing data of a study of T cell responses to AZD1222 COVID-19 vaccine. Trimming stripped 0 bases from V and 8 bases from J, with 13 bases between. Germline CDR1 reads MNHNS; CDR2 reads SASEGT. The CDR3 length is 14 residues. Some clones are missing from TCRdb's copy, which holds only in-frame ones; the method was immunoSEQ multiplex PCR. The repertoire includes about 92,000 clones, about nine tenths of them detected once, and about 10% sits in the top ten. V and J are TRBV6-1 and TRBJ1-2, with unresolved D. The material sequenced was peripheral blood, taken on day 0 of AZD1222 vaccination. This TCR was sampled from an adult in good health. The CDR3: CASSEASPVEGYTF. CDR3 bases: TGTGCCAGCAGTGAAGCGAGCCCAGTGGAGGGCTACACCTTC.